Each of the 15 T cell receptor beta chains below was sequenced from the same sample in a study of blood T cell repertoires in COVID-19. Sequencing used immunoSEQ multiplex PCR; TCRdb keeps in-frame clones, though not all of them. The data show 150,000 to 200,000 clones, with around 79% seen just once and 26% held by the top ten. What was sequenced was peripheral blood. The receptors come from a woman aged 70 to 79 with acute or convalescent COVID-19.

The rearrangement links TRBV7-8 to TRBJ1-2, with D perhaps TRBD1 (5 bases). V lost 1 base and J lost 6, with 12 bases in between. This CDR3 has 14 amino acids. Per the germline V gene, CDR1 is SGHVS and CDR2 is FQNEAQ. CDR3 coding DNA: TGTGCCAGCAGCTTAGGGGAGGGGCTAGATGGCTACACCTTC. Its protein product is CASSLGEGLDGYTF. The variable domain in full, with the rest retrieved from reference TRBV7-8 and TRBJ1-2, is GAGVSQSPRYKVAKRGQDVALRCDPISGHVSLFWYQQALGQGPEFLTYFQNEAQLDKSGLPSDRFFAERPEGSVSTLKIQRTQQEDSAVYLCASSLGEGLDGYTFGSGTRLTVV.

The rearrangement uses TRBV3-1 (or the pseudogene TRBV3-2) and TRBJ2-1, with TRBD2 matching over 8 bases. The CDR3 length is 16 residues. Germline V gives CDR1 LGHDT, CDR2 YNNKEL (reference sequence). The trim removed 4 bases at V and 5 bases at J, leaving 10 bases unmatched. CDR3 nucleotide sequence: TGTGCCAGCAGCCCGGGAGGGGGAATGACAAACAATGAGCAGTTCTTC. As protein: CASSPGGGMTNNEQFF.

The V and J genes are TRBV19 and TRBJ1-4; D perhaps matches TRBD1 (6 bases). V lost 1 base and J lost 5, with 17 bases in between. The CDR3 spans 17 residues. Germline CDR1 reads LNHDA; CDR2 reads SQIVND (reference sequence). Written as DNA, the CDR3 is TGTGCCAGTAGTATAGGTCGTTTGGGCCAGGGGAATGAAAAACTGTTTTTT. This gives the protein CASSIGRLGQGNEKLFF.

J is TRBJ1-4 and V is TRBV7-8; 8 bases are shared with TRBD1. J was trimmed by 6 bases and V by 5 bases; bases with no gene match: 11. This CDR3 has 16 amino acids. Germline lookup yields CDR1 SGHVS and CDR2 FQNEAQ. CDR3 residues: CASSTDREPEDEKLFF. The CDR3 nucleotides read TGTGCCAGCAGCACGGACAGGGAGCCCGAGGATGAAAAACTGTTTTTT.

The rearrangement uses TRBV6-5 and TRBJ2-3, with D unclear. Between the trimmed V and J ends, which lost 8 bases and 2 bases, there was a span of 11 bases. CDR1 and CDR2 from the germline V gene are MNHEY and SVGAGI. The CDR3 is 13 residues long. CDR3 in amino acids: CASVPKLTDTQYF. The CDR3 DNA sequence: TGTGCCAGCGTCCCGAAACTCACAGATACGCAGTATTTT.

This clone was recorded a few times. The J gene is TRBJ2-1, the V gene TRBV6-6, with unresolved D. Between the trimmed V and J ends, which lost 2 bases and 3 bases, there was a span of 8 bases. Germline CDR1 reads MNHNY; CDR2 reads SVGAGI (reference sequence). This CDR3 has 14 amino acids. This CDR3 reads CASSYGGSYNEQFF. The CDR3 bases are TGTGCCAGCAGTTACGGCGGCAGCTACAATGAGCAGTTCTTC.

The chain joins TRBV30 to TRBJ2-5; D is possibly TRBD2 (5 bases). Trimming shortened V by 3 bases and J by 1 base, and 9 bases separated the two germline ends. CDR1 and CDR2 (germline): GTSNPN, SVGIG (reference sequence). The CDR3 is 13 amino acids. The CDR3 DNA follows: TGTGCCTGGAGCCCAGGACTCCAAGAGACCCAGTACTTC. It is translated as CAWSPGLQETQYF.

This CDR3 is CASSQDVAGGPYNEQFF. Written as DNA, the CDR3 is TGTGCCAGCAGCCAAGACGTAGCGGGAGGTCCCTACAATGAGCAGTTCTTC. V gene TRBV4-2 combines with J gene TRBJ2-1; TRBD2 aligns across 10 bases. With 0 bases clipped from V and 2 bases from J, the junction kept 4 bases outside the gene matches. Germline V gene sequence: CDR1 LGHNA, CDR2 YNFKEQ. The CDR3 runs to 17 residues.

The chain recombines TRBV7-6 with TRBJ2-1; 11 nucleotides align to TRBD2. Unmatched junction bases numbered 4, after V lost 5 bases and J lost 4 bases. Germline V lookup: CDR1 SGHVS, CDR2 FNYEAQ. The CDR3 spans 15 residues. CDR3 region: CASSLRTSGYNEQFF. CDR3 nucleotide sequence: TGTGCCAGCAGCCTTAGGACTAGCGGGTACAATGAGCAGTTCTTC.

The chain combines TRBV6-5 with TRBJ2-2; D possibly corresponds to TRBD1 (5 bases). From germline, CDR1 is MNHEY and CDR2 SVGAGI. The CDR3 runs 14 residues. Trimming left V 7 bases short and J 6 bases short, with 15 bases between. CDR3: CASTETVGSGELFF. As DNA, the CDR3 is TGTGCCAGCACAGAGACAGTCGGATCCGGGGAGCTGTTTTTT.

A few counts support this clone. The CDR3 protein is CASSRASAGNTEAFF. In DNA, the CDR3 is TGTGCCAGCAGCAGAGCGTCGGCAGGAAACACTGAAGCTTTCTTT. The chain has TRBV7-8 and TRBJ1-1; D uncertain. Germline V gene sequence: CDR1 SGHVS, CDR2 FQNEAQ. V dropped 5 bases and J dropped 2 bases, with 15 bases sitting between them. This CDR3 comprises 15 residues.

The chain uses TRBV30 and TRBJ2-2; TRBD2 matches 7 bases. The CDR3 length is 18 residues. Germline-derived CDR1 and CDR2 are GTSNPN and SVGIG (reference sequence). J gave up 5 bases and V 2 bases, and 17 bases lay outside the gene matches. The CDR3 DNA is TGTGCCTGGAGTTATCGGATATGGGAGGGCGGGAAGACCGGGGAGCTGTTTTTT. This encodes CAWSYRIWEGGKTGELFF.

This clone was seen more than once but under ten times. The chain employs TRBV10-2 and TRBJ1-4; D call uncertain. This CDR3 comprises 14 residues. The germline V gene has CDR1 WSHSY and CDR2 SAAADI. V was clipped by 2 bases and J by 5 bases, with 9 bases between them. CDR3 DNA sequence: TGCGCCAGCAGTGAGGGAGTAAGAAATGAAAAACTGTTTTTT. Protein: CASSEGVRNEKLFF.

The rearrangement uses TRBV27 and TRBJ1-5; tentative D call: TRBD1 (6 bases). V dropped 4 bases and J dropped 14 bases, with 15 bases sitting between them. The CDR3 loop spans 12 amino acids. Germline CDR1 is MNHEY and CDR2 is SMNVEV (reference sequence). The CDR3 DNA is TGTGCCAGCAGTTCCCCAGGGGTACAGGAGCATTTT. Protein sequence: CASSSPGVQEHF.

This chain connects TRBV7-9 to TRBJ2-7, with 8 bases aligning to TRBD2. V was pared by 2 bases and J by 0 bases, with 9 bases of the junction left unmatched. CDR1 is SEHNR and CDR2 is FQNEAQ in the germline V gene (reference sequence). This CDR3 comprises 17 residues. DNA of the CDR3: TGTGCCAGCAGCTTAACTCCCGTAGCGGGGTCCTCCTACGAGCAGTACTTC. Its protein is CASSLTPVAGSSYEQYF. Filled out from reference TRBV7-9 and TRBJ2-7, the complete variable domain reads DTGVSQNPRHKITKRGQNVTFRCDPISEHNRLYWYRQTLGQGPEFLTYFQNEAQLEKSRLLSDRFSAERPKGSFSTLEIQRTEQGDSAMYLCASSLTPVAGSSYEQYFGPGTRLTVT.